This T cell receptor (beta chain) was recorded in a study of OX40 agonist ivuxolimab in advanced cancers. At the level of the study: Cancers in dose escalation were hepatocellular, melanoma, renal cell and head and neck. Prior anti-PD-1, anti-PD-L1 or anti-CTLA-4 therapy was allowed; over 30% had some. Study-level results: The authors did not determine the antigen specificity of the expanded peripheral T cells.

Sequenced by immunoSEQ multiplex PCR; TCRdb stores in-frame clones only, minus some. The sample has about 59,000 clones, around 85% seen once. Germline V gene data show CDR1 as SGHNT and CDR2 as YYREEE (reference sequence). This CDR3 comprises 16 residues. Trimming removed 0 bases from V and 3 bases from J; junction bases left unmatched: 6. About this clone itself: The antigen remains undetermined.

Drawing of blood for sampling happened at baseline, at cycle 4 day 1, and at cycle 7 day 1. The input for sequencing was CD4+ or CD8+ T cells sorted from blood, taken in a trial of the OX40 agonist ivuxolimab. V and J are TRBV5-4 and TRBJ2-7; 10 nucleotides align to TRBD1. The TCR comes from an adult with an advanced solid tumor such as melanoma, head and neck, liver or kidney cancer. In DNA, the CDR3 is TGTGCCAGCAGCTTGGCCGGGGGACAGGGGAACTACGAGCAGTACTTC. Its translation: CASSLAGGQGNYEQYF.